This T cell receptor (beta chain) is from a study of control samples from healthy donors and cancer patients. TCRdb's table, derived via immunoSEQ multiplex PCR, lists solely in-frame clones and lacks some. The data hold just over 80,000 clones, with nearly 90% observed a single time. Germline V lookup: CDR1 MNHEY, CDR2 SMNVEV (reference sequence). V gave up 7 bases and J gave up 0 bases; unmatched junction bases: 11. The CDR3 extends over 16 amino acids. V usage is TRBV27 and J usage is TRBJ1-1; 7 bases line up with TRBD1. The receptor was isolated from a man aged 50-59 years in good health. Material: blood. CDR3 loop: CASKVTGDLLNTEAFF. The CDR3 DNA follows: TGTGCCAGCAAAGTTACAGGGGACCTACTGAACACTGAAGCTTTCTTT.